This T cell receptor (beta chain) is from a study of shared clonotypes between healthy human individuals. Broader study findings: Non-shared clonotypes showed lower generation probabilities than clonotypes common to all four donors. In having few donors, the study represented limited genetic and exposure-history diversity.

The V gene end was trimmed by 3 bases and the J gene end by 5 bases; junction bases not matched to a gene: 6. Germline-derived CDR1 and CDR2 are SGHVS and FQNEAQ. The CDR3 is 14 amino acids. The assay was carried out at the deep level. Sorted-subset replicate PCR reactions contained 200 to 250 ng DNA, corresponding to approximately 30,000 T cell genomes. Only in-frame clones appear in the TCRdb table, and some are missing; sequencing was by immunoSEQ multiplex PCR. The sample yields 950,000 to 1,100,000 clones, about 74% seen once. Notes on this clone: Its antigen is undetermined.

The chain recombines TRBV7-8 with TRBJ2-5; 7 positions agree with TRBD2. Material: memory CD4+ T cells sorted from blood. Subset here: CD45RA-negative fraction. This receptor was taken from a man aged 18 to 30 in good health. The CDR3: CASSLTSRRETQYF. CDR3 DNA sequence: TGTGCCAGCAGCTTGACTAGCCGACGTGAGACCCAGTACTTC. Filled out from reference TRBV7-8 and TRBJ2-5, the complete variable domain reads GAGVSQSPRYKVAKRGQDVALRCDPISGHVSLFWYQQALGQGPEFLTYFQNEAQLDKSGLPSDRFFAERPEGSVSTLKIQRTQQEDSAVYLCASSLTSRRETQYFGPGTRLLVL.